This T cell receptor (beta chain) emerged from a study of blood T cell repertoires in COVID-19. Turning to the study itself: Researchers got acute and convalescent COVID-19 samples from the United States, Italy and Spain. T cells, B-cell-depleted T cells, or PBMCs supplied cDNA or gDNA.

In the original analysis: Amplification of reference gene primers was used by the study to estimate nucleated cell counts. Sequencing used immunoSEQ multiplex PCR; TCRdb keeps in-frame clones, though not all of them. The D gene and trimming were derived from the DNA, and the V and J assignments and clone size from that table. Of some 80,000 clones in the sample, 84% were seen once. Trimming took off 5 bases at V and 4 bases at J, with 15 bases between the two ends. The V gene's germline CDR1 is SGHNT and CDR2 YENEEA. CDR3 length equals 15 residues. The TCR sequence derives from a woman in her forties or fifties with acute or convalescent COVID-19. The chain is built from TRBV11-3 and TRBJ2-1, with D perhaps matching TRBD2 (6 bases). Sequencing input: peripheral blood. The chain's CDR3 is CASSEYGTLYNEQFF. CDR3 nucleotide sequence: TGTGCCAGCAGCGAATATGGGACTCTGTACAATGAGCAGTTCTTC.